This T cell receptor beta chain was sequenced for a study of regulatory T cells in long-lasting Graves disease. Trimming shortened V by 0 bases and J by 5 bases, and 13 bases separated the two germline ends. Germline CDR1 LNHDA, CDR2 SQIVND (reference sequence). The CDR3 consists of 15 residues. In its sample, this clonotype was seen many times. Its antigen is not known. Time point denoted: persistent/refractory GD, antithyroid drugs over 5 years with positive TRAb. PBMCs were the source of the RNA used for TCR sequencing. The TCR beta library used iRepertoire HTBI primers with Arm-PCR amplification of CDR3. TCRdb redid the calling of the multiplex PCR reads with MiXCR, one entry per CDR3 protein. The table includes hundreds of thousands of distinct CDR3 sequences, less than 25% detected once. Broader study findings: The persistent group shared 2,500 or so public clonotypes, more than the 966 shared by new patients.

This chain joins TRBV19 and TRBJ1-1; D not resolved. This specimen was peripheral blood mononuclear cells (PBMCs), taken when the disease was refractory, from a patient treated with antithyroid drugs. This sequence was found in a female donor with Graves disease. CDR3 amino acids: CASSIDGRHKTEAFF. The CDR3 DNA is TGTGCCAGTAGTATAGACGGCAGACATAAGACTGAAGCTTTCTTT.